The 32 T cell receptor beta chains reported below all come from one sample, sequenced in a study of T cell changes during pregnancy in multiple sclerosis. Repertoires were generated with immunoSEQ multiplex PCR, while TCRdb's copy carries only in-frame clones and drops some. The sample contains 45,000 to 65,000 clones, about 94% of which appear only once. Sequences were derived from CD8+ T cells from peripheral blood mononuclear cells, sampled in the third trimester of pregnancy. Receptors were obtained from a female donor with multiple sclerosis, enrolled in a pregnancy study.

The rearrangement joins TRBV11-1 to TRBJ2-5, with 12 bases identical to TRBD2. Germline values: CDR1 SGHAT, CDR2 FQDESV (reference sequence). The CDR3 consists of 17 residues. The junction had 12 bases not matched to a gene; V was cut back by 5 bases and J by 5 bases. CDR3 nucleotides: TGTGCCAGCAGCCGAAACCTAGCGGGAGGGCCATGGGAGACCCAGTACTTC. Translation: CASSRNLAGGPWETQYF.

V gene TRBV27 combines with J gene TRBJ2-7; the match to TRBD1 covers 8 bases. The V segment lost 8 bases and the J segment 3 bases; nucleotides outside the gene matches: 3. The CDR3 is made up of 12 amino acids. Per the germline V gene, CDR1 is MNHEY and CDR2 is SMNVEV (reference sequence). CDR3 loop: CASGQGGYEQYF. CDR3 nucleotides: TGTGCCAGCGGACAGGGAGGCTACGAGCAGTACTTC.

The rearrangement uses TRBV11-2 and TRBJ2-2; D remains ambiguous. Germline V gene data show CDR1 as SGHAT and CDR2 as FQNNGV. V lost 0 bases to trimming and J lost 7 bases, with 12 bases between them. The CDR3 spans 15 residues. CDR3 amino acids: CASSLEYRHSGELFF. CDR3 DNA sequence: TGTGCCAGCAGCTTAGAATACAGACACAGCGGGGAGCTGTTTTTT.

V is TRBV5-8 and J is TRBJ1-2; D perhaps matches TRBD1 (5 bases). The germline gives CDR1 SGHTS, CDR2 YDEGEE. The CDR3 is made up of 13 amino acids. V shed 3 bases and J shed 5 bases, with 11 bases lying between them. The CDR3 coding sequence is TGTGCCAGCAGCTACAGGCTTCTGTATGGCTACACCTTC. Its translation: CASSYRLLYGYTF.

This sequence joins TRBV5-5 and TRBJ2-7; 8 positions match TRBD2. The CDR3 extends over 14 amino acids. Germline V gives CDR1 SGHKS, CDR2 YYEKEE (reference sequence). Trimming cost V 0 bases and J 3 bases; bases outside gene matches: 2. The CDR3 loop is CASSLALAVYEQYF. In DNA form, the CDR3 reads TGTGCCAGCAGCTTGGCACTAGCGGTCTACGAGCAGTACTTC.

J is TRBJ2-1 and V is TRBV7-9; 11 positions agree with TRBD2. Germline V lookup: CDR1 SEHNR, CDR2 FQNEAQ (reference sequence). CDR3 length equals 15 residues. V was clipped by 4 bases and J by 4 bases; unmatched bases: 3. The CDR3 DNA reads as TGTGCCAGCAGCTCTAGCGGGAGGCCTTACAATGAGCAGTTCTTC. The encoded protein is CASSSSGRPYNEQFF.

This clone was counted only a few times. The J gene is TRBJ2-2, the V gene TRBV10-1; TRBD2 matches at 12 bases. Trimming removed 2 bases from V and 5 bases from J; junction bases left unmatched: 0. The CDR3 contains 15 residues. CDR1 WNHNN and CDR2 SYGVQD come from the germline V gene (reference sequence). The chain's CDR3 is CASSEGLAGTGELFF. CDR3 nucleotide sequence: TGCGCCAGCAGTGAGGGACTAGCGGGGACCGGGGAGCTGTTTTTT.

This CDR3 is CASSPHSRTGGNYGYTF. CDR3 DNA sequence: TGTGCCAGCAGCCCGCACTCCCGGACAGGGGGGAACTATGGCTACACCTTC. This rearrangement joins TRBV9 to TRBJ1-2; 10 bases map to TRBD1. The CDR3 contains 17 residues. Germline assignment: CDR1 SGDLS and CDR2 YYNGEE. Trimming removed 4 bases from V and 2 bases from J; junction bases left unmatched: 11.

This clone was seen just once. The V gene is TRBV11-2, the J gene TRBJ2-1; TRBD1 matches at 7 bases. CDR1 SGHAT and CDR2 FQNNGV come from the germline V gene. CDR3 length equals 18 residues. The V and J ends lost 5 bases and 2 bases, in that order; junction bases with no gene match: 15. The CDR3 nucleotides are TGTGCCAGCAGCCACGTTAGGGGGCGAACCGCCACCTACAATGAGCAGTTCTTC. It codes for CASSHVRGRTATYNEQFF.

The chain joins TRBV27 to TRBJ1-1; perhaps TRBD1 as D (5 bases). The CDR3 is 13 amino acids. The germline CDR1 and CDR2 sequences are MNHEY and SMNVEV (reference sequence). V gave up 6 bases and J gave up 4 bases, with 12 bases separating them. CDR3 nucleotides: TGTGCCAGCAGGGGGCTAGAGATCACTGAAGCTTTCTTT. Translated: CASRGLEITEAFF.

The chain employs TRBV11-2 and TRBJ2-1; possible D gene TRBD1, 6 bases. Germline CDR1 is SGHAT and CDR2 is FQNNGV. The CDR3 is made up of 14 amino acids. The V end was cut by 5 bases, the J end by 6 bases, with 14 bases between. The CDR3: CASSPLQGTNEQFF. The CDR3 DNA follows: TGTGCCAGCAGCCCCTTACAGGGTACCAATGAGCAGTTCTTC.

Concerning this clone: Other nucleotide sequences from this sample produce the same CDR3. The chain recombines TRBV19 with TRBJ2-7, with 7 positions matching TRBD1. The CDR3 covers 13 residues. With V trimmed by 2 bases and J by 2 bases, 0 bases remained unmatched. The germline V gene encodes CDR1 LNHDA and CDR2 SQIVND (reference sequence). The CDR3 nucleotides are TGTGCCAGTAGTATAACAGGGGCCTACGAGCAGTACTTC. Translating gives CASSITGAYEQYF.

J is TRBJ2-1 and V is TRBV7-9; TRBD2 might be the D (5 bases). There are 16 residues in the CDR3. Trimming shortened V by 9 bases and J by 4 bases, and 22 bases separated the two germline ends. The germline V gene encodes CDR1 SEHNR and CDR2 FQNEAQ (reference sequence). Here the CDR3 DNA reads TGTGCCAGTCCCCCGGATCTGAGCGGTGCGTACAATGAGCAGTTCTTC. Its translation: CASPPDLSGAYNEQFF.

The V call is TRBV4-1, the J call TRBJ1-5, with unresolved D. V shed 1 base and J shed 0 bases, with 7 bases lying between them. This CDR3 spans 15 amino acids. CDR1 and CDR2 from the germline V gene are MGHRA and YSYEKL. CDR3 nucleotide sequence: TGCGCCAGCAGCCAAGGAGGGTATAGCAATCAGCCCCAGCATTTT. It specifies CASSQGGYSNQPQHF.

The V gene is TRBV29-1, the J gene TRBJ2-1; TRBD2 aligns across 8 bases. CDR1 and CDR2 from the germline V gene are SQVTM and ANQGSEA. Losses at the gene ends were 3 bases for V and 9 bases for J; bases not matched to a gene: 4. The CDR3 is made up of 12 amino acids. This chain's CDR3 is CSVDGRGGEQFF. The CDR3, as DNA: TGCAGCGTTGACGGTCGGGGGGGTGAGCAGTTCTTC.

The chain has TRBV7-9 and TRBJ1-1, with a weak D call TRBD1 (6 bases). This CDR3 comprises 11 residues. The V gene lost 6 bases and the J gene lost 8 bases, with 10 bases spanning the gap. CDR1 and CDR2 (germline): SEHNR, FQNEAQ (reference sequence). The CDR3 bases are TGTGCCAGCAGGCGGACAGCAGAAGCTTTCTTT. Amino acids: CASRRTAEAFF.

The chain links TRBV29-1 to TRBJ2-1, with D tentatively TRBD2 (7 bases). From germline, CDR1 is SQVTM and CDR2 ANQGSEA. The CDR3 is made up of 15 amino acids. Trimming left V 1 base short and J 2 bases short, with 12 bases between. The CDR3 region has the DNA TGCAGCGTTGAAGGGGGGGGCCTGACCTACAATGAGCAGTTCTTC. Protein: CSVEGGGLTYNEQFF.

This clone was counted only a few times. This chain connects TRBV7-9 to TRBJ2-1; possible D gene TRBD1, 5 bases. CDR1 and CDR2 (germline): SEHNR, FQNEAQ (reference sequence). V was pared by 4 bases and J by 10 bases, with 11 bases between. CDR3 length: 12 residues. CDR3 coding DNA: TGTGCCAGCAGCTCTCCCCAGGGCGAGCAGTTCTTC. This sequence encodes CASSSPQGEQFF.

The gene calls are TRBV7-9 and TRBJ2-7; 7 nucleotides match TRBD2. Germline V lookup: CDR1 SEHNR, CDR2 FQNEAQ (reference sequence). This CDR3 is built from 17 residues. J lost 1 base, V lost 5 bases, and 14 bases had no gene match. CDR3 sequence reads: CASSGRWEGGASYEQYF. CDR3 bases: TGTGCCAGCAGCGGACGATGGGAGGGAGGCGCTTCCTACGAGCAGTACTTC.

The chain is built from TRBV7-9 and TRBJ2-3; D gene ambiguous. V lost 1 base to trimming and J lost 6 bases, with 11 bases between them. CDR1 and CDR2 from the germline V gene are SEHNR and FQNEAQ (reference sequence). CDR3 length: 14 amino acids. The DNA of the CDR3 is TGTGCCAGCAGCTTAGGCGGCACCCATGATACGCAGTATTTT. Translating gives CASSLGGTHDTQYF.

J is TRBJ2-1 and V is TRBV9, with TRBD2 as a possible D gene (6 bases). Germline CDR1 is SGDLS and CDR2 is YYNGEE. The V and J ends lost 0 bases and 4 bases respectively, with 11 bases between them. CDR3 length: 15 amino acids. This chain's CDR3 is CASSVAGVGYNEQFF. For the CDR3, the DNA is TGTGCCAGCAGCGTAGCGGGGGTAGGGTACAATGAGCAGTTCTTC. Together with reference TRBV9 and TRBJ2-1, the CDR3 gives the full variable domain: DSGVTQTPKHLITATGQRVTLRCSPRSGDLSVYWYQQSLDQGLQFLIQYYNGEERAKGNILERFSAQQFPDLHSELNLSSLELGDSALYFCASSVAGVGYNEQFFGPGTRLTVL.

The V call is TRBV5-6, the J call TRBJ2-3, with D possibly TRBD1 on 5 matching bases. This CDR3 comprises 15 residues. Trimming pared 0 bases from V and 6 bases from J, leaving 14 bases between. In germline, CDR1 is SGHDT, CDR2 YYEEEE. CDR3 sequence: CASSLAQDLRDTQYF. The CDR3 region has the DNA TGTGCCAGCAGCTTGGCACAGGACCTCAGGGATACGCAGTATTTT.

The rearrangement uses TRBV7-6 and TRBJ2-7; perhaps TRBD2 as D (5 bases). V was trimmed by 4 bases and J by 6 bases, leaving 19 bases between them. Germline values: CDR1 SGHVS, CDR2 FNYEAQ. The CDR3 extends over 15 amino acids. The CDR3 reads CASSSNWRGGSEQYF. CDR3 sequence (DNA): TGTGCCAGCAGCTCCAATTGGAGAGGAGGTAGCGAGCAGTACTTC.

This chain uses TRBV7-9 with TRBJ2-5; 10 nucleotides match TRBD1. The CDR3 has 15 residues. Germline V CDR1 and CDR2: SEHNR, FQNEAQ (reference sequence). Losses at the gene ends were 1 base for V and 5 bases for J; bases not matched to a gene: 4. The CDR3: CASSLGTGGSETQYF. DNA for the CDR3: TGTGCCAGCAGCTTAGGGACAGGGGGTAGTGAGACCCAGTACTTC.

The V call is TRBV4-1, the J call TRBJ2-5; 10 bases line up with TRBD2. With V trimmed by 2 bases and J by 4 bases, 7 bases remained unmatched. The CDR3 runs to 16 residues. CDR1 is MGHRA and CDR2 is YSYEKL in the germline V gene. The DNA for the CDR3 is TGCGCCAGCAGCCAATGGCTAGCGGGAGCGTCAGAGACCCAGTACTTC. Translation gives CASSQWLAGASETQYF.

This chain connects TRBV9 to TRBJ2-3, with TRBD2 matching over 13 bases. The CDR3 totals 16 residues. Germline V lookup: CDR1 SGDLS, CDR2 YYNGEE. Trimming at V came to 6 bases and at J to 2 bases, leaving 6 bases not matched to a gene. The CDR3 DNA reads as TGTGCCAGCACCATGGGGACTAGCGGGAACACAGATACGCAGTATTTT. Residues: CASTMGTSGNTDTQYF.

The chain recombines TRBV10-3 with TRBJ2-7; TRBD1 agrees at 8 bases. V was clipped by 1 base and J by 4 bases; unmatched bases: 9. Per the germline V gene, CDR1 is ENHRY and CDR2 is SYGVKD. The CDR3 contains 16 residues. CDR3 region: CAISEWRTGRMYEQYF. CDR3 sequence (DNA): TGTGCCATCAGTGAGTGGAGGACAGGGAGAATGTACGAGCAGTACTTC.

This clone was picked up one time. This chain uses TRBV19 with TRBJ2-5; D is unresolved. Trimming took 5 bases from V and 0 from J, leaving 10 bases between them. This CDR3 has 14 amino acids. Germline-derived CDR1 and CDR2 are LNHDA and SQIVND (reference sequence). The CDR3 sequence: CASSPVLNQETQYF. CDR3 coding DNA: TGTGCCAGTAGTCCCGTACTGAACCAAGAGACCCAGTACTTC.

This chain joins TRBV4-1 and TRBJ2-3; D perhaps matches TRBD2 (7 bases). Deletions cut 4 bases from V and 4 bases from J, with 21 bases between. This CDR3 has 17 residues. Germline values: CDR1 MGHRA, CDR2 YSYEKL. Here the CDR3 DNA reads TGCGCCAGCAGCCCCGGGGGGCTAGCAGCCCTGGCAGATACGCAGTATTTT. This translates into CASSPGGLAALADTQYF.

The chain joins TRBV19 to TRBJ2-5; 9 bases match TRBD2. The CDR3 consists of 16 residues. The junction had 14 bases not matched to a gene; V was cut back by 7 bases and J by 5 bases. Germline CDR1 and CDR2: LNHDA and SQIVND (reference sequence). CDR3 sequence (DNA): TGTGCCAGTAAGGAAGGCGGGAGGGGCCCCCCTGAGACCCAGTACTTC. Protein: CASKEGGRGPPETQYF.

CDR3 sequence (DNA): TGTGCCAGCAGCCAGGACAGGGGCTTTTCCTACGAGCAGTACTTC. Amino acids: CASSQDRGFSYEQYF. J is TRBJ2-7 and V is TRBV4-2; the match to TRBD1 covers 9 bases. CDR3 length equals 15 residues. The J segment lost 1 base and the V segment lost 3 bases, leaving 4 bases of the junction unmatched. Germline CDR1 is LGHNA and CDR2 is YNFKEQ.

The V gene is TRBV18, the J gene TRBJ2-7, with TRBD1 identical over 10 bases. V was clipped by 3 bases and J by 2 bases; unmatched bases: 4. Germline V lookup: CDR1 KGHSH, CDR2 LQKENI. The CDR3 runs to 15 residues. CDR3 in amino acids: CASSPFDRGPYEQYF. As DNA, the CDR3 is TGTGCCAGCTCACCGTTCGACAGGGGGCCCTACGAGCAGTACTTC.